This T cell receptor beta chain was profiled in a study of T cell responses to AZD1222 COVID-19 vaccine. About this clone itself: Its specificity is not known. At the DNA level, this CDR3 is encoded by other sequences in the same sample as well.

This table comes from immunoSEQ multiplex PCR, and its TCRdb copy is limited to in-frame clones, with some not included. The data show 99,000 or so clones, 88% seen once. Study-wide findings and caveats: Reports say nearly half of spike-specific TCRs go after unmutated variant regions. Spike was spanned by vaccine-associated CD4 TCRs, which were dominant at 160-218 and 743-854.

Germline CDR1 and CDR2: LGHDT and YNNKEL (reference sequence). J gave up 0 bases and V 3 bases, and 5 bases lay outside the gene matches. This CDR3 is 16 amino acids long. The sequences come from peripheral blood, collected on day 0 of AZD1222 vaccination. The receptor was isolated from an adult in good health. V and J are TRBV3-1 (or the pseudogene TRBV3-2) and TRBJ1-1; 9 positions agree with TRBD1. The CDR3 sequence: CASSQDRGDMNTEAFF. DNA for the CDR3: TGTGCCAGCAGCCAGGACAGGGGCGACATGAACACTGAAGCTTTCTTT.